The rows below give T cell receptor beta chains drawn from one sample of a study of blood T cell repertoires in COVID-19. The method was immunoSEQ multiplex PCR; TCRdb's version includes in-frame clones alone and lacks a portion of them. The data hold 180,000 or so clones, with 86% observed a single time. The source material was PBMCs or T cells enriched from blood (not recorded which). Source of these receptors: a woman aged 30 to 39 who had recovered from COVID-19. Both conserved end residues are trimmed from each CDR3.

j_gene | v_gene | CDR3aa
TRBJ2-5 | TRBV13 | ASSLYPPGQGYQETQY
TRBJ2-1 | TRBV12-3/TRBV12-4 | ASSLGLREVEF
TRBJ1-5 | TRBV2 | ASSGIRGDQPQH
TRBJ2-7 | TRBV6-6 | ASSSRDRGRYEQY
TRBJ1-2 | TRBV18 | ASSPFRYSGYT
TRBJ2-1 | TRBV6-5 | ASSRDRASYNEQF
TRBJ2-7 | TRBV5-4 | ASSQRATSVSYEQY
TRBJ2-2 | TRBV19 | ASRKDGLGSGSVNTGELF
TRBJ2-3 | TRBV28 | ASSGQGPDTQY
TRBJ2-2 | TRBV14 | ASSQATGGRRTGELF
TRBJ1-2 | TRBV7-9 | ASSLGTGQYGYT
TRBJ1-1 | TRBV5-8 | ASSLLPWNTEAF
TRBJ1-5 | TRBV5-8 | ASSDLTGNQPQH
TRBJ1-5 | TRBV5-4 | ASSFGTGRPQH
TRBJ2-1 | TRBV9 | ASSVGAGEGNEQF
TRBJ2-5 | TRBV14 | ASSQGSWTSGSRTQY
TRBJ2-3 | TRBV9 | ASSAPAEGTDTQY
TRBJ1-2 | TRBV28 | ASFEDRVGSYGYT
TRBJ1-2 | TRBV15 | ATSRERQGGGYT
TRBJ2-7 | TRBV6-2/TRBV6-3 | ASSYPSDEQY
TRBJ1-2 | TRBV27 | ASGPTGQTYGYT
TRBJ2-7 | TRBV2 | ASNGNSGRASYEQY
TRBJ1-4 | TRBV20-1 | SASSRGQLGKLF
TRBJ2-7 | TRBV28 | ASTIGTSTSSYEQY